A selection of T cell receptor beta chains follows, all from one sample in a study of cytomegalovirus exposure and HLA in healthy donors. TCRdb's table, derived via immunoSEQ multiplex PCR, lists solely in-frame clones and lacks some. The sample holds around 150,000 clones, about 68% seen once. The sequenced sample was PBMCs. These receptors all come from a man in his late teens or twenties in good health and CMV-seronegative. CDR3s include the opening cysteine and the closing phenylalanine or tryptophan.

v_gene	j_gene	CDR3aa
TRBV2	TRBJ2-7	CASRPGLAVYEQYF
TRBV19	TRBJ2-7	CASSAGTGGLFSYEQYF
TRBV10-1	TRBJ2-5	CASSRTSGNGEETQYF
TRBV5-4	TRBJ2-1	CASSPLAGSYNEQFF
TRBV7-8	TRBJ2-1	CASSPQETSGWRDEQFF
TRBV7-2	TRBJ2-3	CASSSDYLRTDTQYF
TRBV6-1	TRBJ1-1	CASRHQGAGTEAFF
TRBV4-3	TRBJ1-4	CASSQQGGRANEKLFF
TRBV6-5	TRBJ1-1	CASSYSGQGMAFF
TRBV5-1	TRBJ2-7	CASSLGRGKDEQYF
TRBV7-5	TRBJ2-5	CARSPYRETQYF
TRBV4-3	TRBJ2-2	CASSQDWDSNTGELFF
TRBV9	TRBJ1-3	CASSATGTGNAGNTIYF
TRBV28	TRBJ2-2	CASSSGGRTGELFF
TRBV7-8	TRBJ2-3	CASMRRERTDTQYF
TRBV9	TRBJ2-6	CASSSGGANVLTF
TRBV11-3	TRBJ2-7	CASSLGSGTTYEQYF
TRBV5-1	TRBJ2-1	CASSSGLAGGSHEQFF
TRBV7-9	TRBJ1-6	CASSAPGQGRNSPLHF
TRBV9	TRBJ2-7	CASSEIAGPTYEQYF
TRBV5-5	TRBJ1-5	CASSSRDRPNQPQHF
TRBV4-3	TRBJ1-2	CASSQAGLWGYTF
TRBV11-2	TRBJ2-2	CASRPDRAGELFF